The T cell receptor (beta chain) described here comes from a study of cytomegalovirus exposure and HLA in healthy donors. Study results and limitations: TCR beta sequences reportedly predicted the HLA-A and HLA-B alleles of most subjects accurately.

Donors sampled were nominally healthy, though unrecorded immune exposures were likely. A multiplex PCR was run with 60 Vbeta primers and 13 Jbeta primers. The protocol was immunoSEQ multiplex PCR, while the TCRdb copy is restricted to in-frame clones and leaves out a portion. The data contain roughly 130,000 clones, around four fifths of them singletons. The CDR3 is 15 residues long. Per germline, CDR1 SEHNR and CDR2 FQNEAQ (reference sequence). The J segment lost 4 bases and the V segment lost 5 bases, leaving 7 bases of the junction unmatched. As concerns this clone: What it recognizes is unknown.

This TCR was sampled from a woman in her 40s in good health and CMV-seropositive. The sequenced sample consisted of PBMCs. The chain couples TRBV7-9 to TRBJ1-3; 8 bases are a match to TRBD1. In DNA form, the CDR3 reads TGTGCCAGCAGCCCGAGGACAGGGTTCGGAAACACCATATATTTT. Encoded protein: CASSPRTGFGNTIYF.